This T cell receptor beta chain was identified during a study of human T cells and chemical hapten exposure. Study background: The upper back received 0.01% DPC by patch testing, with results read at 6 days.

This clonotype was seen a few times. Individual cDNA molecules had unique molecular identifiers attached to them by the library. Study processing details: A typical sample had some 87,000 TCRs, with about 20,000 to 690,600 overall. TCRdb re-analysed the RACE reads in MiXCR, keeping a single row per CDR3 protein. The V and J calls were not made by the authors but by TCRdb's processing. Found here are 150,000 or so distinct CDR3 sequences, roughly 15% of them singletons; the top ten hold less than 2%. There are 12 residues in the CDR3. Trimming took off 4 bases at V and 3 bases at J, with 7 bases between the two ends. Germline CDR1 SGHAT, CDR2 FQDESV (reference sequence). Time point of the sample: patch test 1, 2 weeks after DPC sensitization. Treatment given: therapeutic diphenylcyclopropenone sensitization with weekly scalp DPC. Alopecia patients, 18 to 70 years old and DPC-suitable, served as donors.

This specimen consisted of whole blood, obtained in connection with sensitization to the hapten diphenylcyclopropenone (DPC). The rearrangement uses TRBV11-1 and TRBJ2-7; D is ambiguous. The TCR was taken from a woman aged 25 to 39 with alopecia areata. Some clones in this sample may be carry-over from other donors' samples. The CDR3 nucleotides are TGTGCCAGCAGCTCTTTCAGCTACGAGCAGTACTTC. Its protein product is CASSSFSYEQYF.